This T cell receptor (beta chain) is drawn from a study of blood T cell repertoires in COVID-19. Study-level background: Donors in the United States, Italy and Spain gave samples during acute or convalescent COVID-19. Nucleic acid was either cDNA or gDNA, and it came from T cells, B-cell-depleted T cells, or PBMCs.

In this sample, this clone turned up many times. With 6 bases removed from V and 6 bases from J, the gap between germline ends came to 15 bases. The germline CDR1 and CDR2 sequences are MNHEY and SVGAGI. The CDR3 extends over 13 amino acids. Authors' analysis steps: Researchers report that nucleated cell counts were estimated from reference gene primer amplification. The repertoire was sequenced with immunoSEQ multiplex PCR; TCRdb's copy has only in-frame clones and lacks some. From that table come the V and J calls and clone size; the DNA was used to work out D and trimming. The repertoire holds about 200,000 clones, with around 80% as singletons.

The sequenced sample consisted of peripheral blood. The rearrangement joins TRBV6-5 to TRBJ2-7; perhaps TRBD1 as D (5 bases). The receptor's source is an elderly woman with active or convalescent COVID-19. CDR3 amino acids: CASRGTSGREQYF. In DNA, the CDR3 is TGTGCCAGCAGGGGAACTTCAGGGCGCGAGCAGTACTTC.